This T cell receptor (beta chain) was identified during a study of identical twins. Overall study findings and caveats: Researchers caution that invariant MAIT and iNKT cells could partly confound zero-insertion analyses. Out-of-frame sharing of TCR alpha in monozygotic twins was underestimated by models.

Template switching created a universal primer site, and the cDNA included unique molecular identifiers. TCRdb redid the calling of the 5' RACE reads with MiXCR, one entry per CDR3 protein. This table has a few hundred thousand distinct CDR3 sequences, 10% to 13% appearing once. Healthy Caucasians were all of the donors. This clonotype has ten or more counts. Its antigen is still unknown. With V trimmed by 6 bases and J by 3 bases, 10 bases remained unmatched. There are 15 residues in the CDR3. Sequencing was carried out using memory T cells sorted from blood. This receptor was identified in a man between 45 and 60 years old in good health. The J gene is TRBJ2-7, the V gene TRBV12-3 or TRBV12-4, with 8 bases lining up with TRBD2. This CDR3 is CASSPSGRGDYEQYF. The CDR3 DNA follows: TGTGCCAGCAGCCCCAGCGGGCGGGGGGACTACGAGCAGTACTTC.